These 3 T cell receptor beta chains came from one sample sequenced in a study of T cell changes during pregnancy in multiple sclerosis. Sequencing used immunoSEQ multiplex PCR; TCRdb keeps in-frame clones, though not all of them. The top ten hold 0.43% of the sample, which has around 72,000 clones, under 95% seen once. The input for sequencing was CD4+ T cells from peripheral blood mononuclear cells, taken before pregnancy. The receptors derive from a female donor with multiple sclerosis, enrolled in a pregnancy study.

The chain couples TRBV30 to TRBJ1-1, with unresolved D. The CDR3 covers 11 residues. Germline CDR1 is GTSNPN and CDR2 is SVGIG (reference sequence). The V and J ends lost 0 bases and 6 bases respectively, with 5 bases between them. The CDR3 loop is CAWSVLAEAFF. The CDR3 nucleotides read TGTGCCTGGAGTGTACTTGCTGAAGCTTTCTTT.

V is TRBV30 and J is TRBJ2-2; D is possibly TRBD2 (5 bases). The CDR3 is 15 residues long. Trimming shortened V by 2 bases and J by 5 bases, and 15 bases separated the two germline ends. Germline V gene lookup returns CDR1 GTSNPN and CDR2 SVGIG (reference sequence). CDR3 coding DNA: TGTGCCTGGAGTCCCAAGGGAGTAGGGACCGGGGAGCTGTTTTTT. Residues: CAWSPKGVGTGELFF.

The chain has TRBV27 and TRBJ2-7, with 8 bases fitting TRBD1. Trimming removed 7 bases from V and 6 bases from J; junction bases left unmatched: 11. CDR1 is MNHEY, CDR2 SMNVEV, per germline (reference sequence). CDR3 length: 14 amino acids. CDR3 protein: CASKTRTGSAEQYF. The CDR3 DNA is TGTGCCAGCAAGACCAGGACAGGGTCGGCCGAGCAGTACTTC.